The 4 T cell receptor beta chains listed next were all sequenced from one sample in a study of metastatic and nonmetastatic thyroid tumors (dated by TCRdb to the early 2020s). None of the patients had been given any treatment before thyroid surgery. Receptors were amplified or captured by PCR. The instrument was an Illumina HiSeq 4000. TCRdb itself trimmed the public reads at Q25 with fastp, ran MiXCR and retained productive beta chains. For this sample the table gives thousands of clones, of which approximately 20% were detected only once. The top ten constitute roughly 26% of the sample. Sample: adjacent normal tissue. The source is a male donor with papillary thyroid cancer or a benign thyroid nodule (not recorded which). Some clones in this sample may be carry-over from other donors' samples.

Points on this clone: This likely comes from a read error, as the CDR3 has no conserved phenylalanine or tryptophan at its end. The CDR3 DNA reads TGTGCCAGCAGTGAAGCCCCCAGGGGGGGCAATCAGCCCCAGCATTCT. It codes for CASSEAPRGGNQPQHS. J is TRBJ1-5 and V is TRBV6-1; 7 nucleotides align to TRBD1. Germline V gene sequence: CDR1 MNHNS, CDR2 SASEGT. The CDR3 extends over 16 amino acids. V trimming: 0 bases; J trimming: 2 bases; junction bases outside the gene matches: 4.

In its sample, this clone was seen many times. This may arise from a read error, as a much more abundant clone is one base away. The sample contains more than one DNA sequence encoding this CDR3. The rearrangement joins TRBV29-1 to TRBJ2-2, with D perhaps matching TRBD1 (6 bases). V was pared by 5 bases and J by 1 base, with 8 bases between. Germline CDR1 SQVTM, CDR2 ANQGSEA. This CDR3 is 13 amino acids long. The CDR3 loop is CSVRTVNTGELFF. CDR3 in DNA: TGCAGCGTTCGGACAGTGAACACCGGGGAGCTGTTTTTT.

There are a few counts of this clone. This sequence joins TRBV12-3 or TRBV12-4 and TRBJ2-3; D gene ambiguous. This CDR3 is 13 amino acids long. Trimming removed 6 bases at V and 7 bases at J, with 14 bases between. DNA for the CDR3: TGTGCCAGCAGCCAGACATATCCCAATACGCAGTATTTT. This codes for CASSQTYPNTQYF.

In its sample, this clone was seen a few times. The CDR3 loop reads CASSPRSPYSGNTIYF. The CDR3 region has the DNA TGTGCCAGCAGTCCCCGCTCTCCATACTCTGGAAACACCATATATTTT. The rearrangement uses TRBV27 and TRBJ1-3, with unresolved D. CDR1 MNHEY and CDR2 SMNVEV come from the germline V gene (reference sequence). The V gene lost 5 bases and the J gene lost 0 bases, with 14 bases spanning the gap. The CDR3 is 16 residues long.